This T cell receptor beta chain was sequenced during a study of identical twins. This clonotype was picked up a small number of times. TCRdb independently ran MiXCR on the 5' RACE reads; one entry per CDR3 protein. The sample carries some 560,000 distinct CDR3 sequences, nearly 10% recorded once. These data also featured in a second study, about yellow fever vaccine responses in identical twins.

The sequence was collected from a young woman in good health. The sequenced material came from PBMCs.

DNA of the CDR3: TGTGCCAGCAGCCGACCCACTACGCGAGGCTCCTACAATGAGCAGTTCTTC. Translating gives CASSRPTTRGSYNEQFF. The J gene is TRBJ2-1, the V gene TRBV6-1; D ambiguous. The ends were cut back, 6 bases at V and 0 bases at J, with 18 bases in the middle. The V gene's germline CDR1 is MNHNS and CDR2 SASEGT. CDR3 length: 17 amino acids.